The 27 T cell receptor beta chains below all came from one sample that was sequenced in a study of chemoradiotherapy in HPV16-positive cancers. Profiling relied on immunoSEQ multiplex PCR, and the TCRdb table lists in-frame clones only, not all of them. The data contain 30,000 to 35,000 clones, around three quarters of them singletons. The sequences come from blood, collected from a patient who underwent chemoradiotherapy. The receptors stem from a human donor with HPV-associated anogenital cancer.

The rearrangement uses TRBV28 and TRBJ1-2; no reliable D call. This CDR3 contains 12 residues. Trimming took 1 base from V and 8 from J, leaving 8 bases between them. Looked up from germline, CDR1 is MDHEN and CDR2 is SYDVKM. In DNA, the CDR3 is TGTGCCAGCAGTTTATCGGGGAGAGGCTACACCTTC. Translation: CASSLSGRGYTF.

There are a few counts of this clone. Written as DNA, the CDR3 is TGTGCCAGCAGCCACTACGAGGCTAGCGGTACCTACGAGCAGTACTTC. The encoded protein is CASSHYEASGTYEQYF. The chain has TRBV7-2 and TRBJ2-7; 7 nucleotides agree with TRBD2. The CDR3 spans 16 residues. In germline, CDR1 is SGHTA, CDR2 FQGNSA. Germline trimming cut 5 bases from V and 2 bases from J; bases unmatched to any gene: 12.

Concerning this clone: An end of the junction does not agree with germline; a read error may underlie this. The V gene is TRBV7-7, the J gene TRBJ2-1, with D unresolved. The CDR3 length is 13 residues. Germline V lookup: CDR1 SSHAT, CDR2 FNYEAQ (reference sequence). The DNA of the CDR3 is TGTACCAGCAGCGCTGGAGCAGTCAATGAGCAGTTCTTC. This encodes CTSSAGAVNEQFF.

This clone was picked up one time. This sequence joins TRBV7-2 and TRBJ1-2, with unresolved D. Between the trimmed V and J ends, which lost 0 bases and 4 bases, there was a span of 12 bases. The CDR3 spans 15 residues. Per germline, CDR1 SGHTA and CDR2 FQGNSA. The CDR3 spells CASSLAREDAYGYTF. The CDR3 coding sequence is TGTGCCAGCAGCTTAGCCCGGGAAGACGCCTATGGCTACACCTTC.

The chain employs TRBV6-4 and TRBJ2-3; 13 bases agree with TRBD2. Losses at the gene ends were 5 bases for V and 2 bases for J; bases not matched to a gene: 4. The CDR3 has 16 amino acids. Germline V gene lookup returns CDR1 MRHNA and CDR2 SNTAGT. CDR3 loop: CASSSTSGGSTDTQYF. The CDR3 bases are TGTGCCAGCAGTTCGACTAGCGGGGGGTCCACAGATACGCAGTATTTT.

The chain joins TRBV6-5 to TRBJ2-1; 9 bases fit TRBD1. Germline trimming cut 2 bases from V and 4 bases from J; bases unmatched to any gene: 6. The V gene's germline CDR1 is MNHEY and CDR2 SVGAGI. The CDR3 length is 16 residues. In nucleotides, the CDR3 is TGTGCCAGCAGTTACAGATCCGGGACAGGGTACAATGAGCAGTTCTTC. This codes for CASSYRSGTGYNEQFF.

This clone was counted a single time. This sequence joins TRBV25-1 and TRBJ2-7, with unresolved D. Germline lookup yields CDR1 MGHDK and CDR2 SYGVNS. V was clipped by 1 base and J by 3 bases, with 13 bases between them. This CDR3 is 15 amino acids long. CDR3: CASSESGILLYEQYF. In DNA form, the CDR3 reads TGTGCCAGCAGTGAATCGGGTATTCTCCTCTACGAGCAGTACTTC.

This chain uses TRBV7-6 with TRBJ2-2, with 9 bases identical to TRBD2. The junction had 4 bases not matched to a gene; V was cut back by 5 bases and J by 3 bases. The CDR3 totals 15 residues. Germline CDR1 and CDR2: SGHVS and FNYEAQ. CDR3 coding DNA: TGTGCCAGCAGCCCCTCTAGCGGGGACACCGGGGAGCTGTTTTTT. This codes for CASSPSSGDTGELFF.

The chain is built from TRBV7-9 and TRBJ1-2; D ambiguous. This CDR3 is built from 11 residues. The ends were cut back, 7 bases at V and 7 bases at J, with 10 bases in the middle. Germline values: CDR1 SEHNR, CDR2 FQNEAQ (reference sequence). The CDR3 loop reads CASTNLGGYTF. DNA of the CDR3: TGTGCCAGCACTAATCTGGGTGGCTACACCTTC.

The chain combines TRBV5-6 with TRBJ2-3; perhaps TRBD2 as D (6 bases). The germline V gene has CDR1 SGHDT and CDR2 YYEEEE. The V end was cut by 1 base, the J end by 13 bases, with 13 bases between. CDR3 length equals 12 residues. The CDR3 is CASSLWGDEEYF. CDR3 sequence (DNA): TGTGCCAGCAGCTTGTGGGGGGACGAGGAGTATTTT.

The rearrangement links TRBV7-2 to TRBJ2-3; D tentatively fits TRBD1 or TRBD2 (6 bases each). V dropped 0 bases and J dropped 3 bases, with 13 bases sitting between them. Germline-derived CDR1 and CDR2 are SGHTA and FQGNSA. The CDR3 loop spans 16 amino acids. This CDR3 reads CASSLARGGRTDTQYF. CDR3 nucleotide sequence: TGTGCCAGCAGCTTAGCACGTGGGGGGCGTACAGATACGCAGTATTTT.

This clone was counted a few times. The chain carries TRBV27 and TRBJ2-7; 7 nucleotides line up with TRBD1. The germline CDR1 and CDR2 sequences are MNHEY and SMNVEV (reference sequence). Losses at the gene ends were 2 bases for V and 5 bases for J; bases not matched to a gene: 9. The CDR3 is 15 amino acids. CDR3 sequence: CASSLRGRDSHEQYF. The CDR3 region has the DNA TGTGCCAGCAGTTTACGAGGCCGGGACAGCCACGAGCAGTACTTC.

This sequence joins TRBV7-3 and TRBJ1-1; D call uncertain. Between the trimmed V and J ends, which lost 3 bases and 1 base, there was a span of 6 bases. CDR3 length equals 13 residues. Germline V gene lookup returns CDR1 SGHTA and CDR2 FQGTGA. CDR3: CASSLTPNTEAFF. CDR3 sequence (DNA): TGTGCCAGCAGCTTGACACCGAACACTGAAGCTTTCTTT. The variable domain in full, completed from reference TRBV7-3 and TRBJ1-1, reads GAGVSQTPSNKVTEKGKYVELRCDPISGHTALYWYRQSLGQGPEFLIYFQGTGAADDSGLPNDRFFAVRPEGSVSTLKIQRTERGDSAVYLCASSLTPNTEAFFGQGTRLTVV.

There are a few counts of this clone. The chain employs TRBV5-4 and TRBJ1-2; D is uncertain. V lost 0 bases, J lost 5 bases, and 8 bases lay in between. Germline V lookup: CDR1 SGHNT, CDR2 YYREEE (reference sequence). The CDR3 totals 13 residues. The CDR3, as DNA: TGTGCCAGCAGCTTGGAGCAGGAATATGGCTACACCTTC. Protein sequence: CASSLEQEYGYTF.

This chain connects TRBV5-1 to TRBJ1-1; the D gene is possibly TRBD1 (5 bases). This CDR3 region has 15 residues. Germline CDR1 SGHRS, CDR2 YFSETQ. V was pared by 0 bases and J by 7 bases, with 16 bases between. The CDR3 sequence: CASSLGAGTAVEAFF. DNA for the CDR3: TGCGCCAGCAGCTTGGGAGCCGGGACTGCAGTTGAAGCTTTCTTT. Together with reference TRBV5-1 and TRBJ1-1, the CDR3 gives the full variable domain: KAGVTQTPRYLIKTRGQQVTLSCSPISGHRSVSWYQQTPGQGLQFLFEYFSETQRNKGNFPGRFSGRQFSNSRSEMNVSTLELGDSALYLCASSLGAGTAVEAFFGQGTRLTVV.

The chain links TRBV27 to TRBJ2-5; 8 nucleotides agree with TRBD1. This CDR3 has 13 residues. The trim removed 4 bases at V and 5 bases at J, leaving 3 bases unmatched. Germline V gene sequence: CDR1 MNHEY, CDR2 SMNVEV (reference sequence). CDR3 residues: CASSSGQGETQYF. The DNA of the CDR3 is TGTGCCAGCAGTTCCGGACAGGGCGAGACCCAGTACTTC.

This clone appeared once. The chain joins TRBV9 to TRBJ1-2, with D tentatively TRBD1 (5 bases). The V gene lost 4 bases and the J gene lost 3 bases, with 22 bases spanning the gap. The CDR3 spans 17 residues. The germline CDR1 and CDR2 sequences are SGDLS and YYNGEE. The CDR3, as DNA: TGTGCCAGCAGCTCAAAAGGGCGAGGGGCCCTACACTATGGCTACACCTTC. Protein: CASSSKGRGALHYGYTF.

V is TRBV4-1 and J is TRBJ2-5; D gene unclear. Trimming stripped 1 base from V and 5 bases from J, with 2 bases between. The CDR3 is made up of 11 amino acids. Per germline, CDR1 MGHRA and CDR2 YSYEKL. The CDR3 bases are TGCGCCAGCAGCCAAGTGGAGACCCAGTACTTC. Protein: CASSQVETQYF.

CDR3 nucleotide sequence: TGTGCCAGCTCACCCAGGGGGCGCGGTTCACCCCTCCACTTT. This gives the protein CASSPRGRGSPLHF. The chain couples TRBV18 to TRBJ1-6, with TRBD1 matching 8 bases. Per the germline V gene, CDR1 is KGHSH and CDR2 is LQKENI. This CDR3 contains 14 residues. The V gene end was trimmed by 3 bases and the J gene end by 9 bases; junction bases not matched to a gene: 4.

The J gene is TRBJ2-7, the V gene TRBV5-5; D is perhaps TRBD1 or TRBD2 (5 bases each). Per the germline V gene, CDR1 is SGHKS and CDR2 is YYEKEE (reference sequence). With 7 bases removed from V and 4 bases from J, the gap between germline ends came to 15 bases. This CDR3 contains 13 residues. CDR3 amino acids: CASDPLGGYEQYF. CDR3 nucleotides: TGTGCCAGCGACCCCCTTGGGGGATACGAGCAGTACTTC.

The chain employs TRBV19 and TRBJ1-5, with unresolved D. This CDR3 comprises 16 residues. Germline-derived CDR1 and CDR2 are LNHDA and SQIVND (reference sequence). V lost 3 bases and J 0 bases, leaving 12 bases between the germline ends. CDR3 protein: CASSMAAAVSNQPQHF. The DNA for the CDR3 is TGTGCCAGTAGTATGGCGGCAGCGGTTAGCAATCAGCCCCAGCATTTT.

CDR3 region: CASSSPRAGSFDNEQFF. The CDR3 DNA follows: TGTGCCAGCAGCTCCCCTCGCGCAGGGAGTTTCGACAATGAGCAGTTCTTC. The V gene is TRBV7-9, the J gene TRBJ2-1; D tentatively fits TRBD1 or TRBD2 (5 bases each). Germline V CDR1 and CDR2: SEHNR, FQNEAQ (reference sequence). V dropped 4 bases and J dropped 5 bases, with 21 bases sitting between them. CDR3 length equals 17 residues.

The chain combines TRBV6-6 with TRBJ2-7; no firm D call. The CDR3 has 11 residues. CDR1 is MNHNY, CDR2 SVGAGI, per germline (reference sequence). The V end was cut by 5 bases, the J end by 7 bases, with 9 bases between. The CDR3 reads CASSQVYEQYF. CDR3 DNA sequence: TGTGCCAGCAGTCAAGTTTATGAGCAGTACTTC.

This chain connects TRBV6-5 to TRBJ2-7, with D possibly TRBD1 on 5 matching bases. In germline, CDR1 is MNHEY, CDR2 SVGAGI. The CDR3 consists of 15 residues. Trimming shortened V by 2 bases and J by 0 bases, and 11 bases separated the two germline ends. The CDR3 region is CASSYDQGASYEQYF. DNA of the CDR3: TGTGCCAGCAGTTACGATCAAGGGGCCTCCTACGAGCAGTACTTC.

The V call is TRBV5-1, the J call TRBJ2-1; tentative D call: TRBD1 (6 bases). The CDR3 contains 15 residues. The germline V gene has CDR1 SGHRS and CDR2 YFSETQ. Trimming cost V 0 bases and J 4 bases, with 11 bases left between them. CDR3 in DNA: TGCGCCAGCAGCTTGGAGGGGGTGTCTTACAATGAGCAGTTCTTC. Amino acids: CASSLEGVSYNEQFF.

In its sample, this clone was seen a few times. The chain links TRBV5-1 to TRBJ1-5; D gene unclear. Trimming removed 0 bases at V and 0 bases at J, with 7 bases between. The CDR3 totals 15 residues. Germline CDR1 is SGHRS and CDR2 is YFSETQ. The CDR3 DNA reads TGCGCCAGCAGCTTGGAGGGATATAGCAATCAGCCCCAGCATTTT. Protein sequence: CASSLEGYSNQPQHF.

The chain recombines TRBV29-1 with TRBJ2-7, with 8 bases that match TRBD2. The CDR3 is made up of 15 amino acids. J gave up 2 bases and V 4 bases, and 10 bases lay outside the gene matches. Germline lookup yields CDR1 SQVTM and CDR2 ANQGSEA. DNA for the CDR3: TGCAGCGTTGGAGTGAGCGGGGGCCTTACCTACGAGCAGTACTTC. It codes for CSVGVSGGLTYEQYF.